These 22 T cell receptor beta chains came from one sample sequenced in a study of cytomegalovirus exposure and HLA in healthy donors (dated by TCRdb to the late 2010s). The protocol used for the library was the immunoSEQ multiplex PCR assay. For the multiplex PCR, a mixture combining 60 forward primers for TCR Vbeta segments and 13 reverse primers for TCR Jbeta segments was used. The source is immuneACCESS, and TCRdb retained only in-frame sequences with V and J called. Part of the clones is not carried over; for the studies checked, unresolved V genes explain less than half of this, and the remainder is unexplained. The sample's records list 100,000 to 150,000 clones. The ten largest clones capture approximately 1.7% of the sample. Sequencing was carried out using PBMCs. The receptors here all came from a woman aged 35 to 49 in good health and CMV-seropositive.

The J gene is TRBJ2-2, the V gene TRBV27, with TRBD2 matching over 11 bases. Per germline, CDR1 MNHEY and CDR2 SMNVEV (reference sequence). V trimming: 5 bases; J trimming: 3 bases; junction bases outside the gene matches: 23. The CDR3 sequence is 22 residues long. Written as DNA, the CDR3 is TGTGCCAGCAGTACCCCCCCGAGGGATAGGATTACTAGCGGGAGATACACCGGGGAGCTGTTTTTT. Translated, it gives CASSTPPRDRITSGRYTGELFF.

The CDR3 region has the DNA TGTGCCAGCAGTGGTGTGGGACTCGAGGGCTACGAGCAGTACTTC. Its translation is CASSGVGLEGYEQYF. This sequence joins TRBV2 and TRBJ2-7; possible D gene TRBD2, 6 bases. V was shortened by 4 bases and J by 3 bases, with 16 bases between the two germline ends. Germline CDR1 SNHLY, CDR2 FYNNEI. The CDR3 sequence is 15 residues long.

This chain connects TRBV7-3 to TRBJ2-5; D perhaps matches TRBD1 (6 bases). The CDR3 is 15 residues long. V was pared by 0 bases and J by 4 bases, with 12 bases between. The germline V gene encodes CDR1 SGHTA and CDR2 FQGTGA. CDR3 loop: CASSLTGAVGETQYF. For the CDR3, the DNA is TGTGCCAGCAGCTTAACGGGGGCAGTGGGAGAGACCCAGTACTTC.

The rearrangement uses TRBV5-1 and TRBJ2-1; 10 bases fit TRBD2. Per germline, CDR1 SGHRS and CDR2 YFSETQ. The CDR3 runs to 15 residues. J lost 5 bases, V lost 2 bases, and 4 bases had no gene match. In nucleotides, the CDR3 is TGCGCCAGCAGCTTAGCGGGAGGGCCCGACAATGAGCAGTTCTTC. Its translation is CASSLAGGPDNEQFF. Full variable domain (outside the CDR3, taken from reference TRBV5-1 and TRBJ2-1): KAGVTQTPRYLIKTRGQQVTLSCSPISGHRSVSWYQQTPGQGLQFLFEYFSETQRNKGNFPGRFSGRQFSNSRSEMNVSTLELGDSALYLCASSLAGGPDNEQFFGPGTRLTVL.

CDR3 amino acids: CASSLAAGRLGTDTQYF. The CDR3 DNA is TGCGCCAGCAGCTTGGCCGCGGGGAGATTGGGCACAGATACGCAGTATTTT. The rearrangement links TRBV5-1 to TRBJ2-3, with D tentatively TRBD2 (6 bases). The CDR3 runs 17 residues. The V and J ends lost 0 bases and 1 base respectively, with 15 bases between them. Germline V gene data show CDR1 as SGHRS and CDR2 as YFSETQ.

This chain connects TRBV7-6 to TRBJ2-2, with TRBD2 identical over 7 bases. The length of the CDR3 is 17 residues. V dropped 2 bases and J dropped 5; count of bases not matched to a gene: 11. Germline V lookup: CDR1 SGHVS, CDR2 FNYEAQ. The CDR3 nucleotides are TGTGCCAGCAGCTTACTAGCGGACAACCTTGGGACCGGGGAGCTGTTTTTT. Translating gives CASSLLADNLGTGELFF.

The rearrangement uses TRBV7-9 and TRBJ2-1; a possible D gene is TRBD2 (5 bases). Germline V gene sequence: CDR1 SEHNR, CDR2 FQNEAQ (reference sequence). The V end was cut by 4 bases, the J end by 7 bases, with 14 bases between. This CDR3 spans 14 amino acids. The CDR3 sequence: CASSSLRAGNEQFF. The CDR3 coding sequence is TGTGCCAGCAGCTCCCTGAGGGCCGGTAATGAGCAGTTCTTC.

The chain carries TRBV10-3 and TRBJ2-1; tentatively, D is TRBD2 (6 bases). V lost 6 bases to trimming and J lost 8 bases, with 14 bases between them. Germline assignment: CDR1 ENHRY and CDR2 SYGVKD. This CDR3 has 13 residues. The CDR3 spells CAIRKTSGDEQFF. DNA for the CDR3: TGTGCCATCAGGAAAACCTCGGGGGATGAGCAGTTCTTC.

CDR3 sequence (DNA): TGTGCCAGCAGGACTAGCGGCAACAATGAGCAGTTCTTC. This codes for CASRTSGNNEQFF. This rearrangement joins TRBV6-1 to TRBJ2-1, with 9 bases that match TRBD2. This CDR3 is 13 amino acids long. Germline CDR1 reads MNHNS; CDR2 reads SASEGT. V was pared by 6 bases and J by 5 bases, with 2 bases of the junction left unmatched.

V gene TRBV7-8 combines with J gene TRBJ2-7; 7 bases agree with TRBD1. The CDR3 totals 15 residues. CDR1 and CDR2 from the germline V gene are SGHVS and FQNEAQ. The V gene end was trimmed by 5 bases and the J gene end by 2 bases; junction bases not matched to a gene: 9. CDR3 nucleotide sequence: TGTGCCAGCAGCACGTACAGGGGACGCGCCTACGAGCAGTACTTC. It is translated as CASSTYRGRAYEQYF.

The rearrangement uses TRBV6-5 and TRBJ2-5; TRBD1 aligns across 8 bases. Germline CDR1 is MNHEY and CDR2 is SVGAGI. This CDR3 region has 15 residues. V was pared by 5 bases and J by 5 bases, with 10 bases of the junction left unmatched. The CDR3, as DNA: TGTGCCAGCAGTAAACGGACAGGGCGCGATGAGACCCAGTACTTC. Amino acid sequence: CASSKRTGRDETQYF.

The rearrangement joins TRBV6-6 to TRBJ2-5; a possible D gene is TRBD1 (8 bases). The CDR3 is 16 amino acids. CDR1 and CDR2 (germline): MNHNY, SVGAGI (reference sequence). Trimming stripped 4 bases from V and 2 bases from J, with 17 bases between. The CDR3 sequence: CASSSPNRGGQETQYF. CDR3 nucleotide sequence: TGTGCCAGCAGTTCCCCGAACAGGGGGGGTCAAGAGACCCAGTACTTC.

This chain links TRBV30 with TRBJ1-4, with no clear D. This CDR3 region has 11 residues. The germline V gene has CDR1 GTSNPN and CDR2 SVGIG (reference sequence). The germline V and J ends were trimmed by 8 bases and 3 bases, with 7 bases remaining between them. The CDR3 here is CAGGSNEKLFF. CDR3 DNA: TGTGCCGGAGGGTCTAATGAAAAACTGTTTTTT.

CDR3 amino acids: CASSQDWGQGYQPQHF. The CDR3 DNA follows: TGCGCCAGCAGCCAAGACTGGGGACAGGGCTATCAGCCCCAGCATTTT. The gene calls are TRBV4-1 and TRBJ1-5; the match to TRBD1 covers 9 bases. There are 16 residues in the CDR3. The ends lost 0 bases at V and 5 bases at J; junction bases unmatched: 5. Germline V gives CDR1 MGHRA, CDR2 YSYEKL.

This chain connects TRBV11-1 to TRBJ2-1, with TRBD2 matching 7 bases. Trimming at V came to 5 bases and at J to 2 bases, leaving 3 bases not matched to a gene. The CDR3 covers 14 residues. From germline, CDR1 is SGHAT and CDR2 FQDESV (reference sequence). The CDR3 nucleotides read TGTGCCAGCAGCCCACTAGCGACCTACAATGAGCAGTTCTTC. It encodes CASSPLATYNEQFF.

This rearrangement joins TRBV19 to TRBJ2-4; a possible D gene is TRBD1 (6 bases). Trimming took 1 base from V and 7 from J, leaving 14 bases between them. CDR1 is LNHDA, CDR2 SQIVND, per germline (reference sequence). The CDR3 has 15 residues. CDR3: CASSIGAGVGNIQYF. The CDR3 DNA sequence: TGTGCCAGTAGTATAGGAGCAGGGGTGGGGAACATTCAGTACTTC.

J is TRBJ1-1 and V is TRBV27; the D is unclear. Germline V gene sequence: CDR1 MNHEY, CDR2 SMNVEV (reference sequence). V lost 3 bases and J 1 base, leaving 9 bases between the germline ends. This CDR3 is 14 amino acids long. The CDR3 DNA reads as TGTGCCAGCAGTTTTGGGCAGGCGAACACTGAAGCTTTCTTT. This sequence encodes CASSFGQANTEAFF.

DNA for the CDR3: TGTGCCAGCAGTTCCCCGGGACTAGCGGGTAACTTCAATGAGCAGTTCTTC. Translated: CASSSPGLAGNFNEQFF. This chain uses TRBV27 with TRBJ2-1, with 12 bases matching TRBD2. Looked up from germline, CDR1 is MNHEY and CDR2 is SMNVEV (reference sequence). This CDR3 is 17 amino acids long. Losses at the gene ends were 4 bases for V and 6 bases for J; bases not matched to a gene: 10.

V usage is TRBV2 and J usage is TRBJ2-3; the match to TRBD2 covers 9 bases. The junction had 4 bases not matched to a gene; V was cut back by 7 bases and J by 2 bases. Germline V gene data show CDR1 as SNHLY and CDR2 as FYNNEI. The length of the CDR3 is 14 residues. CDR3 DNA: TGTGCCAGCAACCGACTAGCGGACACAGATACGCAGTATTTT. Residues: CASNRLADTDTQYF. Together with reference TRBV2 and TRBJ2-3, the CDR3 gives the full variable domain: EPEVTQTPSHQVTQMGQEVILRCVPISNHLYFYWYRQILGQKVEFLVSFYNNEISEKSEIFDDQFSVERPDGSNFTLKIRSTKLEDSAMYFCASNRLADTDTQYFGPGTRLTVL.

This CDR3 reads CASSLIRRLAGGGETQYF. CDR3 bases: TGTGCCAGCAGCTTAATCAGGAGACTAGCGGGTGGCGGAGAGACCCAGTACTTC. The V call is TRBV7-8, the J call TRBJ2-5, with 10 bases that match TRBD2. Germline CDR1 reads SGHVS; CDR2 reads FQNEAQ. The CDR3 loop spans 18 amino acids. Unmatched junction bases numbered 13, after V lost 2 bases and J lost 4 bases.

This chain links TRBV13 with TRBJ2-1; D is perhaps TRBD2 (6 bases). In germline, CDR1 is PRHDT, CDR2 FYEKMQ (reference sequence). Trimming left V 5 bases short and J 7 bases short, with 9 bases between. The CDR3 is made up of 12 amino acids. DNA of the CDR3: TGTGCCAGCAGCCGACTAGAGAATGAGCAGTTCTTC. Amino acid sequence: CASSRLENEQFF.

The V gene is TRBV25-1, the J gene TRBJ2-7; D is possibly TRBD1 (6 bases). Looked up from germline, CDR1 is MGHDK and CDR2 is SYGVNS. V lost 6 bases, J lost 1 base, and 7 bases lay in between. The CDR3 totals 12 residues. The CDR3 here is CASRDSSYEQYF. CDR3 DNA: TGTGCCAGCAGGGACAGTTCCTACGAGCAGTACTTC.